A selection of T cell receptor beta chains follows, all from one sample in a study of T cells in Graves' hyperthyroidism and ophthalmopathy. TCRdb itself ran the multiplex PCR reads through MiXCR, one entry per CDR3 protein. The sample holds around 35,000 distinct CDR3 sequences, under 60% seen once. The sample comprised blood. Source of these receptors: a man aged 40-55 years with Graves' ophthalmopathy. Each CDR3 is given without its conserved first and last residue. The order of the fields is CDR3 protein, V gene, D gene. A D gene is named only where the DNA matches it firmly.

CDR3aa: SANGDRASNSPLH; v_gene: TRBV20-1; d_gene: TRBD1
CDR3aa: AQPQPQH; v_gene: TRBV5-1; d_gene: -
CDR3aa: ASSVESGPGELF; v_gene: TRBV19; d_gene: -
CDR3aa: ASSPGPRNEQF; v_gene: TRBV7-6; d_gene: -
CDR3aa: ASSQWRADNEKLF; v_gene: TRBV16; d_gene: -
CDR3aa: ASSPGGRGTEAF; v_gene: TRBV10-2; d_gene: TRBD1
CDR3aa: ASSLADRVTPDTQY; v_gene: TRBV5-4; d_gene: TRBD1
CDR3aa: ASRETGLSYEH; v_gene: TRBV12-3/TRBV12-4; d_gene: TRBD1
CDR3aa: ASSEQGNEQF; v_gene: TRBV5-1; d_gene: -
CDR3aa: SVSGQRGTDTQY; v_gene: TRBV20-1; d_gene: TRBD1
CDR3aa: ASSLLAGEGYTGELF; v_gene: TRBV19; d_gene: -
CDR3aa: ASSSRQGSSYEQY; v_gene: TRBV11-2; d_gene: TRBD1
CDR3aa: SASGLAGRGNEQF; v_gene: TRBV20-1; d_gene: TRBD2
CDR3aa: ASSLVLAGAVDTQY; v_gene: TRBV5-1; d_gene: TRBD2
CDR3aa: ASSDFGRAIGNEQY; v_gene: TRBV10-2; d_gene: TRBD2
CDR3aa: ASSIRGYTEAS; v_gene: TRBV19; d_gene: -
CDR3aa: ASTGHSGNTEAF; v_gene: TRBV19; d_gene: -